These 10 T cell receptor beta chains came from one sample sequenced in a study of cytomegalovirus exposure and HLA in healthy donors. The PCR contained 60 Vbeta and 13 Jbeta primers. Only in-frame clones appear in the TCRdb table, and some are missing; sequencing was by immunoSEQ multiplex PCR. The clone table shows about 60,000 clones, with the ten largest holding more than 15%. Sequencing was done on a sample of PBMCs. The source of these receptors is a boy younger than 18 in good health and CMV-seronegative.

Here the CDR3 reads CASQWSGMNTEAFF. CDR3 bases: TGTGCCAGTCAGTGGTCAGGGATGAACACTGAAGCTTTCTTT. The rearrangement uses TRBV19 and TRBJ1-1; D possibly corresponds to TRBD1 (5 bases). The CDR3 is made up of 14 amino acids. In germline, CDR1 is LNHDA, CDR2 SQIVND (reference sequence). Trimming stripped 8 bases from V and 0 bases from J, with 13 bases between.

The chain recombines TRBV5-6 with TRBJ2-1, with TRBD2 as a possible D gene (5 bases). Per germline, CDR1 SGHDT and CDR2 YYEEEE. Trimming removed 4 bases at V and 8 bases at J, with 10 bases between. The CDR3 contains 12 residues. The CDR3, as DNA: TGTGCCAGCAGCCCTTTCGGGGATGAGCAGTTCTTC. It translates to CASSPFGDEQFF.

The genes are TRBV18 and TRBJ1-5; D gene ambiguous. CDR3 length: 14 amino acids. Trimming removed 4 bases from V and 7 bases from J, with 14 bases in between. The germline V gene encodes CDR1 KGHSH and CDR2 LQKENI. The DNA for the CDR3 is TGTGCCAGCTCACAATCGCGTGAAGTCCAGCCCCAGCATTTT. This gives the protein CASSQSREVQPQHF.

This chain joins TRBV5-1 and TRBJ2-5; 7 bases map to TRBD2. V was pared by 1 base and J by 6 bases, with 6 bases of the junction left unmatched. The germline V gene has CDR1 SGHRS and CDR2 YFSETQ. This CDR3 is 14 amino acids long. The CDR3 loop reads CASSLTEGGKTQYF. The CDR3 DNA sequence: TGCGCCAGCAGCTTGACGGAGGGAGGGAAGACCCAGTACTTC.

The chain has TRBV9 and TRBJ2-1; a possible D gene is TRBD2 (5 bases). The CDR3 loop spans 15 amino acids. The germline gives CDR1 SGDLS, CDR2 YYNGEE. Trimming took 0 bases from V and 8 from J, leaving 15 bases between them. CDR3 DNA: TGTGCCAGCAGCGTAGGCGGGTACTCTACACATGAGCAGTTCTTC. It yields the protein CASSVGGYSTHEQFF.

V gene TRBV7-3 combines with J gene TRBJ2-1; D is perhaps TRBD2 (6 bases). Germline values: CDR1 SGHTA, CDR2 FQGTGA. V was shortened by 4 bases and J by 6 bases, with 13 bases between the two germline ends. The CDR3 is made up of 14 amino acids. The CDR3 region is CASSSRGSFNEQFF. For the CDR3, the DNA is TGTGCCAGCAGCTCTCGGGGGTCTTTCAATGAGCAGTTCTTC.

The chain uses TRBV30 and TRBJ2-5; 7 nucleotides agree with TRBD1. Germline CDR1 reads GTSNPN; CDR2 reads SVGIG (reference sequence). The CDR3 runs 15 residues. The V segment lost 3 bases and the J segment 1 base; nucleotides outside the gene matches: 8. The CDR3 reads CAWRSDRTFQETQYF. In nucleotides, the CDR3 is TGTGCCTGGAGGTCGGACAGGACATTCCAAGAGACCCAGTACTTC.

The rearrangement links TRBV7-3 to TRBJ1-1, with 8 positions matching TRBD1. J lost 7 bases, V lost 5 bases, and 6 bases had no gene match. The CDR3 has 13 residues. Germline values: CDR1 SGHTA, CDR2 FQGTGA. CDR3 amino acids: CASSPGQGNEAFF. The CDR3 DNA sequence: TGTGCCAGCAGCCCAGGACAGGGCAATGAAGCTTTCTTT.

V and J are TRBV5-4 and TRBJ1-1, with D tentatively TRBD1 (5 bases). This CDR3 is built from 15 residues. Trimming left V 4 bases short and J 2 bases short, with 15 bases between. Germline V CDR1 and CDR2: SGHNT, YYREEE (reference sequence). This CDR3 reads CASSTDLTGNTEAFF. The CDR3 nucleotides are TGTGCCAGCAGCACTGACTTAACAGGAAACACTGAAGCTTTCTTT.

The CDR3: CAITPEVNTEAFF. In DNA, the CDR3 is TGTGCCATCACCCCAGAGGTGAACACTGAAGCTTTCTTT. This sequence joins TRBV10-3 and TRBJ1-1; D not certain. V gave up 7 bases and J gave up 0 bases, with 9 bases separating them. This CDR3 spans 13 amino acids. CDR1 is ENHRY, CDR2 SYGVKD, per germline.